This T cell receptor (beta chain) was captured in a study of cytomegalovirus exposure and HLA in healthy donors. Notes on the study in general: Subsequent analysis of the 120 or so validation repertoires found a tendency for first-cohort TCR clusters to co-occur. Rarity marked most TCR sequences, yet some public TCRs occurred in many donors.

Clones were read by immunoSEQ multiplex PCR, and TCRdb kept only the in-frame ones, dropping some. The table lists roughly 130,000 clones, about 90% of them singletons. Germline CDR1 is PRHDT and CDR2 is FYEKMQ (reference sequence). V lost 4 bases, J lost 6 bases, and 18 bases lay in between. The CDR3 runs 16 residues. A word on this clone: Its cognate antigen is unknown.

The sequenced material came from PBMCs. The sequence was obtained from a man aged 25-45 years in good health and CMV-seronegative. This chain links TRBV13 with TRBJ2-2; TRBD2 is a possible D gene (7 bases). CDR3 sequence: CASSSGGPAGAGELFF. Here the CDR3 DNA reads TGTGCCAGCAGCTCCGGGGGGCCGGCGGGGGCCGGGGAGCTGTTTTTT.